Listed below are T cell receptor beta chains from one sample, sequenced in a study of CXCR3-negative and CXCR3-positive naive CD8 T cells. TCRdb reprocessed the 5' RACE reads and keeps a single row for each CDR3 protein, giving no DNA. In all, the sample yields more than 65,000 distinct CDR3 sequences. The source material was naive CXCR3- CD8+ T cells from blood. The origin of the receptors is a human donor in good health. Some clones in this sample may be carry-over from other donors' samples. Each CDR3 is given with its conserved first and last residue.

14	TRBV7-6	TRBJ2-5	CASSSLVGEETQYF
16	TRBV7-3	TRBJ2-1	CASSSPGQGLDNEQFF
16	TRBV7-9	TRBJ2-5	CASSFPDREGRETQYF
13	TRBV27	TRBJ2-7	CASSLAGDNEQYF
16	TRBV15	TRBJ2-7	CATSPPPQVSFEGQYF
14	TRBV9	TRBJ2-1	CASSSRQIYNEQFF
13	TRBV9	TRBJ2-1	CASRLDGYNEQFF
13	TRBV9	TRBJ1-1	CASSVAGTTEAFF
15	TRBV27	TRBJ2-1	CASTTGLPSPNEQFF
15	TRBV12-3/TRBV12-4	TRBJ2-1	CASSLGQGLYYEQYF
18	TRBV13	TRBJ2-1	CASSPGLAGEFSYNEQFF
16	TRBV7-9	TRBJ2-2	CASSLLDSSNTGELFF
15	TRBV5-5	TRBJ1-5	CASSSQYDSNQPQHF
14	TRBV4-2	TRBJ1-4	CASSPKEHNEKLFF
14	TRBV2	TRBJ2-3	CAILAGDFTDTQYF
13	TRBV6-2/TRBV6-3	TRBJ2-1	CASTPLPYNEQFF
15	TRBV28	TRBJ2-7	CASSFLEDRIYEQYF
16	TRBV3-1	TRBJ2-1	CASSQLGLARMDEQFF
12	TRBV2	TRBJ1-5	CASSNHGQPQHF
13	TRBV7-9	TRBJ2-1	CASRLSATNEQFF
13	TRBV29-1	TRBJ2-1	CSVLLADYNEQFF
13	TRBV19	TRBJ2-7	CASSTTLGYEQYF
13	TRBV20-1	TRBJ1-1	CSASSGGATEAFF
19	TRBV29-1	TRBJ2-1	CSVLSGATPPSSSYNEQFF
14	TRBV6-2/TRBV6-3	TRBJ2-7	CASTREARDDEQYF
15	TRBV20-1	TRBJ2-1	CSATSLAGDYNEQFF
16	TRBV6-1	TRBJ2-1	CASSEFGGVSYNEQFF
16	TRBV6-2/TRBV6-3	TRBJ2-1	CASTESWGGSYNEQFF
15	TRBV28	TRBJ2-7	CASSLMRGRSYEQYF
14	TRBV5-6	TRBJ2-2	CASSLPGMTGELFF
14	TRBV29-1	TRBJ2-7	CSFEERDRGYEQYF
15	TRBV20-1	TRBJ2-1	CSARDIAGGLDEQFF
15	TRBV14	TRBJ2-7	CASSLTGTFSYEQYF
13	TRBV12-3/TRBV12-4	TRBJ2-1	CASRLGLVNEQFF
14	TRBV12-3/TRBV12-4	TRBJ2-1	CASSFRGNGNEQFF
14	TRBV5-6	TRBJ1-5	CASSPRTGNQPQHF
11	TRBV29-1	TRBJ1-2	CSAPTNYGYTF
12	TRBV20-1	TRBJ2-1	CSARTLANEQFF
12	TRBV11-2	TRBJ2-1	CASSSIAGAFLF
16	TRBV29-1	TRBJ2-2	CSAEGLAGVRTGELFF
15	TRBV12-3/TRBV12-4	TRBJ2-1	CASSEHGTGGNEQFF
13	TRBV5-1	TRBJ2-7	CASSLPDRVEQYF
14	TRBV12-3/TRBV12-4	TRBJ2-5	CASSSRDRRETQYF
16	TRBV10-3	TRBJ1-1	CATYPDRGSSDTEAFF
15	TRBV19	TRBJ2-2	CASSIVGGNTGELFF
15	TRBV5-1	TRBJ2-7	CASSSPDRGSYEQYF
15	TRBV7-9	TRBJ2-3	CASSPSGISTDTQYF
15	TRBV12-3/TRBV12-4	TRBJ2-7	CASSLGLVGDYEQYF
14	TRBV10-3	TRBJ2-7	CAIRTSGSSYEQYF
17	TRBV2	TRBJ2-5	CASSEAGSGGAGETQYF